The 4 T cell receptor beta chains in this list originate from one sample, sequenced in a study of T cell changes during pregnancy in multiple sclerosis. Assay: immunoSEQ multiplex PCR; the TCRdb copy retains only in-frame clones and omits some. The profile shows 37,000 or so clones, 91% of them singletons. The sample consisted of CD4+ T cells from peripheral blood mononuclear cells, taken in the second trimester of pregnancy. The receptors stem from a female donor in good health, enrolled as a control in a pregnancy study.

CDR3: CASSPRDRGSTDTQYF. The DNA for the CDR3 is TGTGCCAGTAGTCCCCGGGATCGTGGGAGCACAGATACGCAGTATTTT. J is TRBJ2-3 and V is TRBV19, with a weak D call TRBD2 (5 bases). Germline-derived CDR1 and CDR2 are LNHDA and SQIVND (reference sequence). This CDR3 comprises 16 residues. V was trimmed by 5 bases and J by 0 bases, leaving 15 bases between them.

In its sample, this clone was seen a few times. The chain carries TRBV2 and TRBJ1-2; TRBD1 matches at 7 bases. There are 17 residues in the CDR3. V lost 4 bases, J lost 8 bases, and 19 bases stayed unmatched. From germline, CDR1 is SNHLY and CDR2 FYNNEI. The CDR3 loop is CASSVFGLPTGERGYTF. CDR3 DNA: TGTGCCAGCAGTGTTTTTGGGCTACCAACAGGGGAGCGCGGCTACACCTTC.

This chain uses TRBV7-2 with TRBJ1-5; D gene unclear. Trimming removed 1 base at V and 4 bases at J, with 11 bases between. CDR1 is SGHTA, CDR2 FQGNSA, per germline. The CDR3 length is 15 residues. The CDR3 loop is CASSLELRRNQPQHF. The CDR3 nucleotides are TGTGCCAGCAGCTTAGAACTGAGGAGGAATCAGCCCCAGCATTTT.

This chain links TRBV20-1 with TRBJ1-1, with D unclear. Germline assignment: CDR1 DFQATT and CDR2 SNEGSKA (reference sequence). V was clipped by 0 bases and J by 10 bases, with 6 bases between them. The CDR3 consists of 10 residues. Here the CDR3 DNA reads TGCAGTGCTAGAGAAGAGGGAGCTTTCTTT. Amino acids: CSAREEGAFF.